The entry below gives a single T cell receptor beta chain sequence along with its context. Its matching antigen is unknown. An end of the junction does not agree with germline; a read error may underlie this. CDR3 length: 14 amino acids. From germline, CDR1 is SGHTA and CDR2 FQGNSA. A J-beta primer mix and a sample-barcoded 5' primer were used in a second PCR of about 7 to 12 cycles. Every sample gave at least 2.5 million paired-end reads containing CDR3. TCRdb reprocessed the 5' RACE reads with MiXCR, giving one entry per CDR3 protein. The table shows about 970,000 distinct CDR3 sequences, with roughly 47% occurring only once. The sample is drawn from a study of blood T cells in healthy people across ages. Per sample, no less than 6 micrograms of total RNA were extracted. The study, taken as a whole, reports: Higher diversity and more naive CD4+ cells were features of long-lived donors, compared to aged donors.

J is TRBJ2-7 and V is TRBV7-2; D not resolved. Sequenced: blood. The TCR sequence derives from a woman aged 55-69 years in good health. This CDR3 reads CASSLGQPAYEQYF. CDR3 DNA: TGTGCCAGTAGCTTAGGGCAGCCGGCCTACGAGCAGTACTTC.